The 9 T cell receptor beta chains given below trace back to one sample, sequenced in a study of blood T cell repertoires in COVID-19. The method was immunoSEQ multiplex PCR; TCRdb's version includes in-frame clones alone and lacks a portion of them. The repertoire holds around 210,000 clones, about 82% seen once, with 4% to 6% in the top ten. The source material was peripheral blood. These receptors all stem from a man between 45 and 60 years old with COVID-19, enrolled during active disease.

This chain links TRBV9 with TRBJ2-2; D not certain. CDR3 size: 17 residues. V was trimmed by 0 bases and J by 4 bases, leaving 16 bases between them. CDR1 and CDR2 from the germline V gene are SGDLS and YYNGEE. CDR3 loop: CASSVAPPGSGTGELFF. CDR3 bases: TGTGCCAGCAGCGTAGCTCCCCCCGGGTCCGGCACCGGGGAGCTGTTTTTT.

The V call is TRBV6-5, the J call TRBJ1-5; 7 nucleotides match TRBD1. Germline values: CDR1 MNHEY, CDR2 SVGAGI. CDR3 length: 13 amino acids. The chain's CDR3 is CVAQRQGSEPQHF. Here the CDR3 DNA reads TGTGTCGCACAAAGACAGGGATCGGAGCCCCAGCATTTT.

V is TRBV30 and J is TRBJ1-1; possibly TRBD1 for D (6 bases). The CDR3 is made up of 13 amino acids. Germline loops: CDR1 GTSNPN, CDR2 SVGIG (reference sequence). The ends were cut back, 5 bases at V and 6 bases at J, with 16 bases in the middle. CDR3 nucleotides: TGTGCCTGGGCCCGTGGGGGGGCCGCTGAAGCTTTCTTT. Its translation: CAWARGGAAEAFF.

This chain links TRBV5-1 with TRBJ2-5; 9 bases are a match to TRBD1. The CDR3 covers 22 residues. Trimming removed 4 bases from V and 1 base from J; junction bases left unmatched: 26. Germline V gene lookup returns CDR1 SGHRS and CDR2 YFSETQ. The DNA of the CDR3 is TGCGCCAGCAGCCTCTCCTCGCCGGGACAGGGCTCTGGATCGGGTATCCAAGAGACCCAGTACTTC. This sequence encodes CASSLSSPGQGSGSGIQETQYF. Combining the CDR3 with reference TRBV5-1 and TRBJ2-5 gives the whole variable domain KAGVTQTPRYLIKTRGQQVTLSCSPISGHRSVSWYQQTPGQGLQFLFEYFSETQRNKGNFPGRFSGRQFSNSRSEMNVSTLELGDSALYLCASSLSSPGQGSGSGIQETQYFGPGTRLLVL.

The V call is TRBV13, the J call TRBJ1-5, with D possibly matching TRBD1 (5 bases). V dropped 0 bases and J dropped 4 bases, with 19 bases sitting between them. The CDR3 runs 18 residues. Germline CDR1 is PRHDT and CDR2 is FYEKMQ (reference sequence). The CDR3 nucleotides read TGTGCCAGCAGCTTAGGCCCTGGGGGGGTGGGGCGGAATCAGCCCCAGCATTTT. This translates into CASSLGPGGVGRNQPQHF. The full variable domain, completed using reference TRBV13 and TRBJ1-5, is AAGVIQSPRHLIKEKRETATLKCYPIPRHDTVYWYQQGPGQDPQFLISFYEKMQSDKGSIPDRFSAQQFSDYHSELNMSSLELGDSALYFCASSLGPGGVGRNQPQHFGDGTRLSIL.

The chain combines TRBV18 with TRBJ1-6; D possibly corresponds to TRBD1 (5 bases). Trimming took 3 bases from V and 9 from J, leaving 15 bases between them. CDR1 and CDR2 from the germline V gene are KGHSH and LQKENI. The CDR3 spans 15 residues. CDR3 in amino acids: CASSPSAQGGSPLHF. The CDR3 coding sequence is TGTGCCAGCTCACCGTCGGCGCAGGGTGGTTCACCCCTCCACTTT.

The chain employs TRBV4-3 and TRBJ1-1; no firm D call. Trimming left V 2 bases short and J 0 bases short, with 13 bases between. The CDR3 contains 16 residues. From germline, CDR1 is LGHNA and CDR2 YSLEER. The CDR3 here is CASSQSQAPVNTEAFF. In nucleotides, the CDR3 is TGCGCCAGCAGCCAATCGCAGGCACCCGTGAACACTGAAGCTTTCTTT.

The chain carries TRBV28 and TRBJ2-5; maybe TRBD2 (6 bases). V was cut by 3 bases and J by 4 bases, with 18 bases left in between. CDR1 and CDR2 from the germline V gene are MDHEN and SYDVKM. CDR3 length: 16 residues. The CDR3 reads CASSFPRGLARETQYF. The CDR3 coding sequence is TGTGCCAGCAGTTTCCCGCGGGGTCTCGCACGAGAGACCCAGTACTTC.

The J gene is TRBJ1-5, the V gene TRBV19; D is possibly TRBD1 (5 bases). The CDR3 extends over 15 amino acids. CDR1 is LNHDA and CDR2 is SQIVND in the germline V gene (reference sequence). The germline V and J ends were trimmed by 5 bases and 2 bases, with 13 bases remaining between them. The CDR3 reads CASSLGGDGNQPQHF. The CDR3 DNA reads as TGTGCCAGTAGTCTGGGGGGGGACGGCAATCAGCCCCAGCATTTT.